Below, 5 T cell receptor beta chains from the same sample are listed, as sequenced in a study of radiation and T cells in renal cell carcinoma. Produced via immunoSEQ multiplex PCR; TCRdb's table is partial and in-frame only. The sample contains over 120,000 clones, 70% to 90% of which appear only once. Indicated time point: baseline pretreatment blood. The treatment is: 15 Gy SBRT to primary tumor, nephrectomy 4 weeks later. Sequencing used blood, obtained from a patient whose treatment included radiotherapy and nephrectomy. The receptors shown here come from a woman between 50 and 59 years old with renal cell carcinoma.

The chain has TRBV5-4 and TRBJ2-5, with 8 bases that match TRBD2. V lost 0 bases and J lost 10; bases outside the gene matches: 17. The CDR3 covers 17 residues. In germline, CDR1 is SGHNT, CDR2 YYREEE (reference sequence). CDR3 bases: TGTGCCAGCAGCTTGGTGCCTAGCGGGCTTCCCGTTCGAGACCAGTACTTC. Protein sequence: CASSLVPSGLPVRDQYF. Full variable domain (rest looked up from reference TRBV5-4 and TRBJ2-5): ETGVTQSPTHLIKTRGQQVTLRCSSQSGHNTVSWYQQALGQGPQFIFQYYREEENGRGNFPPRFSGLQFPNYSSELNVNALELDDSALYLCASSLVPSGLPVRDQYFGPGTRLLVL.

V gene TRBV6-5 combines with J gene TRBJ2-1, with D unresolved. This CDR3 region has 15 residues. Germline V CDR1 and CDR2: MNHEY, SVGAGI. The ends were cut back, 2 bases at V and 8 bases at J, with 16 bases in the middle. CDR3 residues: CASSYVQDRPHEQFF. The CDR3 nucleotides read TGTGCCAGCAGTTACGTTCAAGATAGACCCCATGAGCAGTTCTTC.

The chain recombines TRBV11-2 with TRBJ1-1, with D hard to call. Germline-derived CDR1 and CDR2 are SGHAT and FQNNGV. This CDR3 region has 14 residues. With 5 bases removed from V and 1 base from J, the gap between germline ends came to 11 bases. The CDR3 loop reads CASSIRVENTEAFF. Written as DNA, the CDR3 is TGTGCCAGCAGCATCAGAGTTGAGAACACTGAAGCTTTCTTT.

CDR3 nucleotides: TGTGCCAGCAGTGAGGATCGACAGGGCCTTCAGCCCCAGCATTTT. It yields the protein CASSEDRQGLQPQHF. This chain uses TRBV6-1 with TRBJ1-5, with 7 bases fitting TRBD1. V lost 3 bases, J lost 6 bases, and 8 bases stayed unmatched. This CDR3 is 15 amino acids long. Germline V gene data show CDR1 as MNHNS and CDR2 as SASEGT.

CDR3 amino acids: CASSESGTGNTIYF. The CDR3 bases are TGCGCCAGCAGTGAGTCAGGGACTGGAAACACCATATATTTT. The chain has TRBV10-1 and TRBJ1-3; D unclear. V was clipped by 0 bases and J by 2 bases, with 5 bases between them. This CDR3 contains 14 residues. Germline lookup yields CDR1 WNHNN and CDR2 SYGVQD (reference sequence).